This T cell receptor (beta chain) was recovered during a study of control samples from healthy donors and cancer patients. Repertoires were generated with immunoSEQ multiplex PCR, while TCRdb's copy carries only in-frame clones and drops some. The table records approximately 160,000 clones, approximately 94% of them present only once. Germline CDR1 SGHAT, CDR2 FQNNGV. CDR3 length: 12 amino acids. V lost 2 bases, J lost 5 bases, and 6 bases lay in between. J is TRBJ2-5 and V is TRBV11-2; D is ambiguous. The receptor was isolated from a woman aged 18-29 years in good health. Sequenced input: blood. Here the CDR3 DNA reads TGTGCCAGCAGCTTATTTGGTGAGACCCAGTACTTC. Its translation is CASSLFGETQYF. Combining the CDR3 with reference TRBV11-2 and TRBJ2-5 gives the whole variable domain EAGVAQSPRYKIIEKRQSVAFWCNPISGHATLYWYQQILGQGPKLLIQFQNNGVVDDSQLPKDRFSAERLKGVDSTLKIQPAKLEDSAVYLCASSLFGETQYFGPGTRLLVL.